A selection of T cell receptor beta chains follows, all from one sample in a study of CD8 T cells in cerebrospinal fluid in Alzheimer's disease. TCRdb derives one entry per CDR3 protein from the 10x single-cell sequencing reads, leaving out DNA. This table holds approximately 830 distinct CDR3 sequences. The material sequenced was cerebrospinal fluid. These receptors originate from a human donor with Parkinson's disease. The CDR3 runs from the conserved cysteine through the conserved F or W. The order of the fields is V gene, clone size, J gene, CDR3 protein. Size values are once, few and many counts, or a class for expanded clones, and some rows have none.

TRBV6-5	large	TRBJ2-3	CASSRDRGTDTQYF
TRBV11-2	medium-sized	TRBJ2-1	CASSSRLAGTPYNEQFF
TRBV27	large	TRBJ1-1	CASSLYPLLGGEAFF
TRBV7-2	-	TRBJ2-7	CASSHRLEQYF
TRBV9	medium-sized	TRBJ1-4	CASSEFMPGTTNEKLFF
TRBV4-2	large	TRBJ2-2	CASSQDWATNTGELFF
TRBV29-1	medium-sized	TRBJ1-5	CSVVTPRGTGGQPQHF
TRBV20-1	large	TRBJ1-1	CSARVGGGLNTEAFF
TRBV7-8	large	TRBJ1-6	CASSLAASTGRNSPLHF
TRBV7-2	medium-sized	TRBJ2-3	CASSRNNGDTQYF
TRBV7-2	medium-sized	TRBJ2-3	CASTGSDTQYF
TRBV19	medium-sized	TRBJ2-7	CASSIAGSEQYF
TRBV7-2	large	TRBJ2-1	CASSQGQGRHNEQFF
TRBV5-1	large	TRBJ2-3	CASSLGGGGPTDTQYF